Presented here are 32 T cell receptor beta chains from one specimen sequenced in a study of blood T cell repertoires in COVID-19. Profiling relied on immunoSEQ multiplex PCR, and the TCRdb table lists in-frame clones only, not all of them. The sample comprises about 140,000 clones, over 70% of which are singletons, and approximately 1.5% rests with the top ten. Sequenced material: peripheral blood. All receptors derive from a woman between 50 and 59 years old with acute or convalescent COVID-19.

V is TRBV10-1 and J is TRBJ2-5; 7 bases align to TRBD1. Germline loops: CDR1 WNHNN, CDR2 SYGVQD (reference sequence). V shed 4 bases and J 5 bases; nucleotides not matched to a gene: 4. This CDR3 comprises 13 residues. This CDR3 reads CASSGGGVETQYF. The DNA of the CDR3 is TGCGCCAGCAGTGGAGGGGGCGTGGAGACCCAGTACTTC.

The chain has TRBV5-6 and TRBJ2-5, with a tentative D call TRBD1 (6 bases). This CDR3 is built from 14 residues. Deletions cut 4 bases from V and 5 bases from J, with 15 bases between. Looked up from germline, CDR1 is SGHDT and CDR2 is YYEEEE. In nucleotides, the CDR3 is TGTGCCAGCAGCCCGGACAGCTCCCACGAGACCCAGTACTTC. This codes for CASSPDSSHETQYF.

The V gene is TRBV5-1, the J gene TRBJ1-1; D not certain. Germline V gives CDR1 SGHRS, CDR2 YFSETQ. The CDR3 extends over 16 amino acids. V was trimmed by 0 bases and J by 7 bases, leaving 19 bases between them. The CDR3, as DNA: TGCGCCAGCAGCTTGGCAATCGACGGGAGAGACGGTGAAGCTTTCTTT. Translated, it gives CASSLAIDGRDGEAFF.

The table lists this clone with many counts. V gene TRBV7-9 combines with J gene TRBJ1-4, with D uncertain. Trimming pared 10 bases from V and 5 bases from J, leaving 11 bases between. Germline V gene lookup returns CDR1 SEHNR and CDR2 FQNEAQ (reference sequence). CDR3 size: 12 residues. The CDR3 region is CATRRENEKLFF. DNA for the CDR3: TGTGCCACCCGACGGGAGAATGAAAAACTGTTTTTT.

The CDR3 DNA sequence: TGTGCCAGCAGCTTTCTCCCACAGCTCTATAGCAATCAGCCCCAGCATTTT. Its translation: CASSFLPQLYSNQPQHF. The V call is TRBV5-8, the J call TRBJ1-5; the D is unclear. This CDR3 spans 17 amino acids. The germline V gene has CDR1 SGHTS and CDR2 YDEGEE. The V and J ends lost 2 bases and 0 bases respectively, with 15 bases between them. Using reference TRBV5-8 and TRBJ1-5 for the parts outside the CDR3, the full variable domain is EAGVTQSPTHLIKTRGQQATLRCSPISGHTSVYWYQQALGLGLQFLLWYDEGEERNRGNFPPRFSGRQFPNYSSELNVNALELEDSALYLCASSFLPQLYSNQPQHFGDGTRLSIL.

This chain connects TRBV9 to TRBJ1-2, with 9 positions matching TRBD1. J was trimmed by 4 bases and V by 0 bases; bases with no gene match: 7. Germline V lookup: CDR1 SGDLS, CDR2 YYNGEE. This CDR3 comprises 16 residues. CDR3 in amino acids: CASSVAEGQGVYGYTF. The CDR3 nucleotides are TGTGCCAGCAGCGTAGCGGAGGGACAGGGTGTCTATGGCTACACCTTC.

The CDR3 DNA reads TGTGCCAGCTCGTTTCAGGGACAGAGCATGAACACTGAAGCTTTCTTT. Translated, it gives CASSFQGQSMNTEAFF. The genes are TRBV18 and TRBJ1-1; 7 positions match TRBD1. Losses at the gene ends were 6 bases for V and 0 bases for J; bases not matched to a gene: 10. The CDR3 covers 16 residues. CDR1 is KGHSH and CDR2 is LQKENI in the germline V gene.

The chain uses TRBV18 and TRBJ2-3; 10 bases line up with TRBD2. The CDR3 totals 15 residues. After removal of 4 bases from V and 5 bases from J, the junction contained 6 bases not matched to a gene. The V gene's germline CDR1 is KGHSH and CDR2 LQKENI. The chain's CDR3 is CASSLTIAGGDTQYF. In DNA, the CDR3 is TGTGCCAGCTCACTCACTATAGCGGGGGGAGATACGCAGTATTTT.

This clone was counted a few times. The CDR3 protein is CASSPQGEDSPLHF. The CDR3 DNA reads as TGTGCCAGCAGCCCCCAGGGGGAGGATTCACCCCTCCACTTT. This chain uses TRBV5-4 with TRBJ1-6; 7 nucleotides line up with TRBD1. CDR3 length: 14 amino acids. Trimming cost V 4 bases and J 8 bases; bases outside gene matches: 6. Per germline, CDR1 SGHNT and CDR2 YYREEE (reference sequence).

This chain uses TRBV24-1 with TRBJ1-1, with 7 bases lining up with TRBD1. This CDR3 region has 15 residues. The germline CDR1 and CDR2 sequences are KGHDR and SFDVKD. V shed 0 bases and J 3 bases; nucleotides not matched to a gene: 3. The CDR3 sequence is CATSDLFGTDTEAFF. The DNA of the CDR3 is TGTGCCACCAGTGATTTGTTTGGGACAGACACTGAAGCTTTCTTT.

The V and J genes are TRBV5-1 and TRBJ2-3; tentative D call: TRBD2 (6 bases). Per germline, CDR1 SGHRS and CDR2 YFSETQ. The germline V and J ends were trimmed by 4 bases and 1 base, with 10 bases remaining between them. This CDR3 comprises 14 residues. The DNA for the CDR3 is TGCGCCAGCAGCGAAGGGACTGGCACAGATACGCAGTATTTT. Its protein product is CASSEGTGTDTQYF.

The chain recombines TRBV9 with TRBJ1-5; 7 bases match TRBD1. Trimming at V came to 0 bases and at J to 6 bases, leaving 3 bases not matched to a gene. CDR3 length: 14 residues. The germline CDR1 and CDR2 sequences are SGDLS and YYNGEE. The CDR3 here is CASSVGQGSQPQHF. The CDR3 DNA follows: TGTGCCAGCAGCGTAGGACAGGGAAGTCAGCCCCAGCATTTT.

The sample holds one count of this clone. The CDR3 is CASSQESPDGANTGELFF. The CDR3 DNA sequence: TGCGCCAGCAGCCAAGAAAGTCCAGACGGAGCGAACACCGGGGAGCTGTTTTTT. V usage is TRBV4-1 and J usage is TRBJ2-2; no definite D call. Trimming cost V 0 bases and J 0 bases, with 14 bases left between them. Germline V gene data show CDR1 as MGHRA and CDR2 as YSYEKL. The CDR3 is 18 amino acids.

The chain couples TRBV6-5 to TRBJ2-5; 7 bases are a match to TRBD2. There are 15 residues in the CDR3. Germline CDR1 and CDR2: MNHEY and SVGAGI. V gave up 6 bases and J gave up 0 bases; unmatched junction bases: 7. The CDR3 DNA follows: TGTGCCAGCAGGGAGACTAGCCTATACCAAGAGACCCAGTACTTC. It yields the protein CASRETSLYQETQYF.

V is TRBV7-3 and J is TRBJ2-1; 8 bases fit TRBD2. The CDR3 totals 16 residues. The V gene end was trimmed by 5 bases and the J gene end by 4 bases; junction bases not matched to a gene: 10. Germline V gives CDR1 SGHTA, CDR2 FQGTGA. CDR3 DNA: TGTGCCAGCAGCCAAATCGGGACTAGAGGTTACAATGAGCAGTTCTTC. Translation gives CASSQIGTRGYNEQFF. The full variable domain, rest sourced from reference TRBV7-3 and TRBJ2-1, is GAGVSQTPSNKVTEKGKYVELRCDPISGHTALYWYRQSLGQGPEFLIYFQGTGAADDSGLPNDRFFAVRPEGSVSTLKIQRTERGDSAVYLCASSQIGTRGYNEQFFGPGTRLTVL.

This clone came up a few times. This sequence joins TRBV28 and TRBJ1-6, with 7 bases that match TRBD1. This CDR3 region has 18 residues. The germline V gene encodes CDR1 MDHEN and CDR2 SYDVKM. Germline trimming cut 10 bases from V and 0 bases from J; bases unmatched to any gene: 15. The CDR3 region has the DNA TGTGCCACCGGTGACAGGGAGGCAAGAGGCTCCTATAATTCACCCCTCCACTTT. As protein: CATGDREARGSYNSPLHF.

The genes are TRBV28 and TRBJ1-2; 9 nucleotides align to TRBD1. After removal of 2 bases from V and 5 bases from J, the junction contained 6 bases not matched to a gene. The CDR3 totals 15 residues. CDR1 and CDR2 from the germline V gene are MDHEN and SYDVKM. CDR3 in amino acids: CASSLRDRAEYGYTF. CDR3 sequence (DNA): TGTGCCAGCAGTTTAAGGGACAGGGCAGAATATGGCTACACCTTC.

This chain links TRBV19 with TRBJ1-5; 7 bases align to TRBD1. Losses at the gene ends were 5 bases for V and 4 bases for J; bases not matched to a gene: 5. The CDR3 covers 14 residues. Germline V lookup: CDR1 LNHDA, CDR2 SQIVND (reference sequence). DNA of the CDR3: TGTGCCAGTAGTCTGACAGGGAGAAATCAGCCCCAGCATTTT. Its protein is CASSLTGRNQPQHF.

The chain joins TRBV18 to TRBJ1-1, with 8 bases fitting TRBD1. The CDR3 length is 15 residues. The V segment lost 3 bases and the J segment 0 bases; nucleotides outside the gene matches: 3. The germline V gene has CDR1 KGHSH and CDR2 LQKENI. This chain's CDR3 is CASSPGQALNTEAFF. CDR3 bases: TGTGCCAGCTCACCGGGACAGGCCTTGAACACTGAAGCTTTCTTT.

Only a few counts were recorded for this clone. At one boundary the junction diverges from the germline segment, which might be a read error. The genes are TRBV28 and TRBJ1-2; D not resolved. The CDR3 sequence is 11 residues long. Germline lookup yields CDR1 MDHEN and CDR2 SYDVKM. The chain's CDR3 is CASSLFPLIDF. The DNA for the CDR3 is TGTGCCAGCAGTTTATTCCCCCTAATTGACTTC.

The genes are TRBV14 and TRBJ2-1; D possibly corresponds to TRBD2 (6 bases). Germline V gene data show CDR1 as SGHDN and CDR2 as FVKESK. The CDR3 consists of 15 residues. V was clipped by 6 bases and J by 0 bases, with 12 bases between them. CDR3 DNA: TGTGCCAGCAGTTTCGACGGGAGCTCCTACAATGAGCAGTTCTTC. This codes for CASSFDGSSYNEQFF. Full variable domain (rest looked up from reference TRBV14 and TRBJ2-1): EAGVTQFPSHSVIEKGQTVTLRCDPISGHDNLYWYRRVMGKEIKFLLHFVKESKQDESGMPNNRFLAERTGGTYSTLKVQPAELEDSGVYFCASSFDGSSYNEQFFGPGTRLTVL.

The chain combines TRBV3-1 (or the pseudogene TRBV3-2) with TRBJ2-6; D gene unclear. The V end lost 5 bases, the J end lost 0 bases, and 5 bases lay between the germline ends. CDR3 size: 14 residues. The germline V gene has CDR1 LGHDT and CDR2 YNNKEL (reference sequence). As DNA, the CDR3 is TGTGCCAGCAGCGCTAGCTCTGGGGCCAACGTCCTGACTTTC. Protein product: CASSASSGANVLTF.

The chain employs TRBV6-6 and TRBJ2-5, with D perhaps matching TRBD1 (6 bases). The CDR3 consists of 14 residues. Trimming stripped 1 base from V and 0 bases from J, with 6 bases between. In germline, CDR1 is MNHNY, CDR2 SVGAGI (reference sequence). CDR3 sequence: CASSYWTDQETQYF. CDR3 bases: TGTGCCAGCAGTTACTGGACAGACCAAGAGACCCAGTACTTC.

This clone is a singleton in its sample. This sequence joins TRBV9 and TRBJ2-1; perhaps TRBD2 as D (6 bases). The CDR3 totals 15 residues. Trimming shortened V by 3 bases and J by 6 bases, and 16 bases separated the two germline ends. Germline-derived CDR1 and CDR2 are SGDLS and YYNGEE. CDR3 DNA sequence: TGTGCCAGCAGCGACCGGGACTTCGAATTCAATGAGCAGTTCTTC. It is translated as CASSDRDFEFNEQFF.

The rearrangement links TRBV27 to TRBJ1-5; tentative D call: TRBD1 (5 bases). This CDR3 spans 14 amino acids. Germline assignment: CDR1 MNHEY and CDR2 SMNVEV (reference sequence). V was trimmed by 5 bases and J by 6 bases, leaving 14 bases between them. The CDR3, as DNA: TGTGCCAGCAGTCAACGGGGGGGTTCTCAGCCCCAGCATTTT. Encoded protein: CASSQRGGSQPQHF.

This sequence joins TRBV3-1 (or the pseudogene TRBV3-2) and TRBJ1-1; maybe TRBD1 (5 bases). The CDR3 is 14 residues long. V lost 4 bases and J lost 2, with 11 bases in between. Germline CDR1 is LGHDT and CDR2 is YNNKEL (reference sequence). The CDR3 DNA is TGTGCCAGCAGCCGATGGGGGGGAAACACTGAAGCTTTCTTT. It translates to CASSRWGGNTEAFF.

The chain carries TRBV19 and TRBJ1-5, with TRBD1 identical over 9 bases. The CDR3 consists of 18 residues. Germline V gene lookup returns CDR1 LNHDA and CDR2 SQIVND (reference sequence). V dropped 7 bases and J dropped 0; count of bases not matched to a gene: 13. As DNA, the CDR3 is TGTGCCAGTAAGTTGGGCGGACAGGGGACTTATAGCAATCAGCCCCAGCATTTT. Amino acids: CASKLGGQGTYSNQPQHF. The full variable domain, with the rest looked up from reference TRBV19 and TRBJ1-5, is DGGITQSPKYLFRKEGQNVTLSCEQNLNHDAMYWYRQDPGQGLRLIYYSQIVNDFQKGDIAEGYSVSREKKESFPLTVTSAQKNPTAFYLCASKLGGQGTYSNQPQHFGDGTRLSIL.

The V gene is TRBV5-8, the J gene TRBJ2-3; D possibly corresponds to TRBD2 (7 bases). Germline V gene sequence: CDR1 SGHTS, CDR2 YDEGEE. CDR3 length equals 16 residues. Trimming took 4 bases from V and 1 from J, leaving 16 bases between them. Here the CDR3 DNA reads TGTGCCAGCAGCGGGGGGGCCAGGAAGGGCACAGATACGCAGTATTTT. This codes for CASSGGARKGTDTQYF.

This chain connects TRBV2 to TRBJ1-2; D uncertain. This CDR3 comprises 13 residues. Germline CDR1 and CDR2: SNHLY and FYNNEI. V lost 4 bases to trimming and J lost 4 bases, with 10 bases between them. For the CDR3, the DNA is TGTGCCAGCAGTGCCCCAGGCTCCTATGGCTACACCTTC. This translates into CASSAPGSYGYTF.

The J gene is TRBJ2-3, the V gene TRBV5-1; tentative D call: TRBD1 (6 bases). Deletions cut 1 base from V and 5 bases from J, with 17 bases between. This CDR3 has 16 residues. Per the germline V gene, CDR1 is SGHRS and CDR2 is YFSETQ. CDR3 sequence: CASSLLGGSGGDTQYF. In DNA, the CDR3 is TGCGCCAGCAGCTTGCTAGGGGGATCGGGTGGAGATACGCAGTATTTT.

This clone turned up a few times. The chain employs TRBV6-5 and TRBJ1-6, with 7 bases aligning to TRBD1. Germline trimming cut 10 bases from V and 6 bases from J; bases unmatched to any gene: 3. Germline V gene sequence: CDR1 MNHEY, CDR2 SVGAGI. The CDR3 is 12 residues long. The CDR3 is CAIDRANSPLHF. The CDR3 DNA is TGTGCCATAGACAGGGCTAATTCACCCCTCCACTTT.

This clone was recorded at least ten times. V is TRBV7-3 and J is TRBJ2-7; D call uncertain. The V gene's germline CDR1 is SGHTA and CDR2 FQGTGA. This CDR3 is 15 amino acids long. V lost 6 bases to trimming and J lost 2 bases, with 17 bases between them. The CDR3: CASSADPGSTYEQYF. The CDR3 DNA reads TGTGCCAGCAGTGCGGATCCGGGTTCCACCTACGAGCAGTACTTC.